One and the same sample provided the 22 T cell receptor beta chains below, sequenced in a study of metastatic and nonmetastatic thyroid tumors. All patients reached thyroid surgery having received no treatment beforehand. TCRdb called clones again from the PCR reads with MiXCR. The table records 35,000 to 50,000 clones, less than 5% of them present only once. Sequencing was done on a sample of blood. The source is a female donor with papillary thyroid cancer or a benign thyroid nodule (not recorded which). Some clones in this sample may be carry-over from other donors' samples.

This clone was counted a few times. This chain uses TRBV7-2 with TRBJ1-2; 7 nucleotides align to TRBD1. The CDR3 covers 14 residues. Per the germline V gene, CDR1 is SGHTA and CDR2 is FQGNSA. V lost 1 base to trimming and J lost 7 bases; unmatched junction nucleotides: 6. CDR3 amino acids: CASSLGQGEGGYTF. CDR3 DNA sequence: TGTGCCAGCAGCTTAGGGCAGGGGGAGGGTGGCTACACCTTC.

This clone was picked up many times. This chain links TRBV28 with TRBJ2-7; the D gene is possibly TRBD2 (6 bases). The CDR3 runs to 16 residues. Germline V gene data show CDR1 as MDHEN and CDR2 as SYDVKM. V was shortened by 7 bases and J by 4 bases, with 23 bases between the two germline ends. The CDR3 region is CASTPYAGQGKYEQYF. As DNA, the CDR3 is TGTGCCAGCACTCCTTACGCGGGGCAGGGCAAGTACGAGCAGTACTTC.

This clone has more than one count but fewer than ten. The chain is built from TRBV28 and TRBJ1-2, with D tentatively TRBD1 (5 bases). V was clipped by 5 bases and J by 3 bases, with 10 bases between them. The length of the CDR3 is 13 residues. CDR1 is MDHEN, CDR2 SYDVKM, per germline. CDR3: CASSRDGYYGYTF. In nucleotides, the CDR3 is TGTGCCAGCAGTAGGGACGGCTACTATGGCTACACCTTC.

This clone was observed at least ten times. This may come from a read error, since a much larger clone is one base off. The chain combines TRBV3-1 with TRBJ2-3, with D uncertain. CDR1 LGHDT and CDR2 YNNKEL come from the germline V gene (reference sequence). Trimming shortened V by 6 bases and J by 0 bases, and 4 bases separated the two germline ends. The CDR3 length is 12 residues. The DNA for the CDR3 is TGTGCCAGCAGTGACAGCACAGATACGCAGTATTTT. This sequence encodes CASSDSTDTQYF.

Many counts were recorded for this clone. This chain connects TRBV24-1 to TRBJ2-1; the D is unclear. This CDR3 region has 14 residues. The germline V gene encodes CDR1 KGHDR and CDR2 SFDVKD. V lost 4 bases to trimming and J lost 4 bases, with 10 bases between them. CDR3 residues: CATSDIDGYNEQFF. The CDR3, as DNA: TGTGCCACCAGTGACATTGACGGTTACAATGAGCAGTTCTTC.

The chain carries TRBV6-1 and TRBJ1-2, with D unresolved. Germline lookup yields CDR1 MNHNS and CDR2 SASEGT. This CDR3 is 15 amino acids long. V gave up 2 bases and J gave up 2 bases, with 12 bases separating them. CDR3 protein: CASSELDSGNYGYTF. The CDR3 DNA is TGTGCCAGCAGTGAATTAGACTCGGGGAACTATGGCTACACCTTC.

This clone was observed many times. The chain couples TRBV20-1 to TRBJ1-2, with D unresolved. The CDR3 is 13 residues long. CDR1 and CDR2 from the germline V gene are DFQATT and SNEGSKA (reference sequence). V lost 0 bases and J lost 7, with 12 bases in between. CDR3: CSAREPGLSGYTF. The CDR3 DNA reads as TGCAGTGCTAGAGAACCCGGCCTTTCTGGCTACACCTTC.

Turning to this clone: A much larger clone lies one base from this, so it may be a read error. The rearrangement uses TRBV20-1 and TRBJ2-7; D is undetermined. This CDR3 contains 15 residues. Germline CDR1 DFQATT, CDR2 SNEGSKA (reference sequence). V was shortened by 2 bases and J by 1 base, with 15 bases between the two germline ends. CDR3 loop: CSARSPVQISYEQYF. DNA for the CDR3: TGCAGTGCTAGATCCCCGGTACAGATATCCTACGAGCAGTACTTC.

Many counts were recorded for this clone. The CDR3 spells CASSPPGREGYEQYF. The CDR3 nucleotides are TGTGCCAGCAGCCCCCCCGGGCGGGAGGGTTACGAGCAGTACTTC. The chain links TRBV9 to TRBJ2-7; 9 nucleotides align to TRBD2. Germline V lookup: CDR1 SGDLS, CDR2 YYNGEE. This CDR3 region has 15 residues. After removal of 4 bases from V and 4 bases from J, the junction contained 9 bases not matched to a gene.

This clone was recorded at least ten times. This chain uses TRBV9 with TRBJ2-1; 7 nucleotides line up with TRBD2. The CDR3 has 16 residues. V lost 2 bases and J lost 6; bases outside the gene matches: 11. From germline, CDR1 is SGDLS and CDR2 YYNGEE. CDR3 nucleotide sequence: TGTGCCAGCAGCGTTGGTGGGGGAGGGCCTGCCAATGAGCAGTTCTTC. It specifies CASSVGGGGPANEQFF.

In its sample, this clone was seen many times. This sequence joins TRBV19 and TRBJ2-2; the match to TRBD2 covers 11 bases. V shed 3 bases and J 2 bases; nucleotides not matched to a gene: 5. CDR1 and CDR2 from the germline V gene are LNHDA and SQIVND (reference sequence). This CDR3 comprises 17 residues. The CDR3 sequence: CASSMPGLAANTGELFF. CDR3 in DNA: TGTGCCAGTAGTATGCCGGGACTAGCGGCCAACACCGGGGAGCTGTTTTTT.

The table lists this clone with many counts. A much more abundant neighbour one base away suggests this may be a read error. The gene calls are TRBV9 and TRBJ2-7, with 8 bases fitting TRBD2. The CDR3 is 15 residues long. Germline-derived CDR1 and CDR2 are SGDLS and YYNGEE. CDR3 region: CTSSGTGTSIHEQYF. In DNA, the CDR3 is TGTACCAGCAGCGGAACCGGGACTAGTATCCACGAGCAGTACTTC.

This clone was counted at least ten times. The chain combines TRBV6-1 with TRBJ1-3, with TRBD1 as a possible D gene (6 bases). Germline V lookup: CDR1 MNHNS, CDR2 SASEGT. The CDR3 extends over 16 amino acids. Trimming removed 6 bases at V and 4 bases at J, with 19 bases between. The CDR3 nucleotides are TGTGCCAGCAGGATAAACGGACAGTCATCGGGAAACACCATATATTTT. This sequence encodes CASRINGQSSGNTIYF.

This clone was counted at least ten times. The rearrangement links TRBV5-1 to TRBJ2-2, with D unresolved. The germline V gene encodes CDR1 SGHRS and CDR2 YFSETQ. This CDR3 contains 14 residues. The V end lost 2 bases, the J end lost 1 base, and 6 bases lay between the germline ends. CDR3 DNA: TGCGCCAGCAGCTTTTGGGGGAACACCGGGGAGCTGTTTTTT. It translates to CASSFWGNTGELFF.

J is TRBJ2-7 and V is TRBV6-1; TRBD2 matches at 10 bases. Per germline, CDR1 MNHNS and CDR2 SASEGT. The V gene end was trimmed by 6 bases and the J gene end by 2 bases; junction bases not matched to a gene: 7. The CDR3 contains 15 residues. In DNA, the CDR3 is TGTGCCAGCAGACGAGGGACTAGCGACGCCTACGAGCAGTACTTC. Protein: CASRRGTSDAYEQYF.

This clone was seen more than once but under ten times. This CDR3 fails to terminate in the conserved phenylalanine or tryptophan, so it likely reflects a read error. This chain links TRBV6-1 with TRBJ2-6, with a tentative D call TRBD1 (6 bases). This CDR3 is 15 amino acids long. Per germline, CDR1 MNHNS and CDR2 SASEGT. V was clipped by 6 bases and J by 0 bases, with 9 bases between them. The CDR3: CASSTGNSGANVLTS. The CDR3 nucleotides are TGTGCCAGCAGCACAGGGAACTCTGGGGCCAACGTCCTGACTTCC.

This clone was seen ten or more times. The chain has TRBV20-1 and TRBJ2-1, with 10 bases lining up with TRBD2. This CDR3 comprises 18 residues. Germline lookup yields CDR1 DFQATT and CDR2 SNEGSKA (reference sequence). Trimming at V came to 0 bases and at J to 5 bases, leaving 13 bases not matched to a gene. CDR3 sequence: CSARDQSRAGGLDNEQFF. The CDR3 DNA is TGCAGTGCTAGAGATCAAAGTCGAGCGGGAGGGCTCGACAATGAGCAGTTCTTC.

Ten or more counts support this clone. This sequence joins TRBV5-1 and TRBJ2-1, with 9 bases identical to TRBD1. The CDR3 extends over 14 amino acids. The V gene's germline CDR1 is SGHRS and CDR2 YFSETQ. Trimming took 7 bases from V and 7 from J; bases not matched to a gene: 9. In DNA form, the CDR3 reads TGCGCCAGCGGGGACCGGGACAGGGCAAATGAGCAGTTCTTC. Protein: CASGDRDRANEQFF.

This clone has a count of ten or more. The CDR3 here is CSAKGQQYNEQFF. The DNA of the CDR3 is TGCAGCGCCAAGGGACAGCAATACAATGAGCAGTTCTTC. The chain carries TRBV29-1 and TRBJ2-1, with 7 nucleotides matching TRBD1. CDR1 SQVTM and CDR2 ANQGSEA come from the germline V gene. The CDR3 extends over 13 amino acids. The junction had 7 bases not matched to a gene; V was cut back by 7 bases and J by 4 bases.

The table lists this clone with many counts. The genes are TRBV13 and TRBJ2-3; 13 bases are a match to TRBD2. V shed 7 bases and J 6 bases; nucleotides not matched to a gene: 13. The CDR3 extends over 17 amino acids. Germline V gene lookup returns CDR1 PRHDT and CDR2 FYEKMQ (reference sequence). The CDR3 loop is CASILRAGTSGTDTQYF. CDR3 DNA sequence: TGTGCCAGCATCCTACGGGCCGGGACTAGCGGGACGGATACGCAGTATTTT.

There are a few counts of this clone. The chain carries TRBV20-1 and TRBJ2-3; TRBD1 aligns across 11 bases. Trimming removed 5 bases from V and 0 bases from J; junction bases left unmatched: 4. The CDR3 is 15 residues long. Germline V gives CDR1 DFQATT, CDR2 SNEGSKA (reference sequence). The DNA of the CDR3 is TGCAGTGCTGCCGGGACAGGGGGTAGCACAGATACGCAGTATTTT. This gives the protein CSAAGTGGSTDTQYF.

This clone was picked up a small number of times. This rearrangement joins TRBV19 to TRBJ1-5; D is undetermined. Trimming stripped 5 bases from V and 3 bases from J, with 8 bases between. The CDR3 length is 13 residues. Germline values: CDR1 LNHDA, CDR2 SQIVND (reference sequence). In DNA, the CDR3 is TGTGCCAGTAGTCGGCTGTTCAATCAGCCCCAGCATTTT. Protein: CASSRLFNQPQHF.